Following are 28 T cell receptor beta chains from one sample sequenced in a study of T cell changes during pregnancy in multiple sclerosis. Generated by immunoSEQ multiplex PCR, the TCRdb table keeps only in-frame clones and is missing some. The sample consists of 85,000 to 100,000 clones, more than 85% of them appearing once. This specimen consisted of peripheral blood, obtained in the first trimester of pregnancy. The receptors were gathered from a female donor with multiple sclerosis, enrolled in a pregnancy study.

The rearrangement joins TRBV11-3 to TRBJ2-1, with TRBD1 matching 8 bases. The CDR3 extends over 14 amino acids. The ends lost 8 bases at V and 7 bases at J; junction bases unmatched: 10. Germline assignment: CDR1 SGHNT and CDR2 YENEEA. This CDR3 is CASSSRQGRNEQFF. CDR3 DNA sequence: TGTGCCAGCTCCTCGAGACAGGGGCGTAATGAGCAGTTCTTC.

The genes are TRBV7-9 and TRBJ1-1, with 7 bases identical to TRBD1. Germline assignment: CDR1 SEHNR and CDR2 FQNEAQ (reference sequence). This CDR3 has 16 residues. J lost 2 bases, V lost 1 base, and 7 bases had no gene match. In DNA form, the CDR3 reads TGTGCCAGCAGCTTAGGAACCGGGACAGCTAACACTGAAGCTTTCTTT. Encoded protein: CASSLGTGTANTEAFF.

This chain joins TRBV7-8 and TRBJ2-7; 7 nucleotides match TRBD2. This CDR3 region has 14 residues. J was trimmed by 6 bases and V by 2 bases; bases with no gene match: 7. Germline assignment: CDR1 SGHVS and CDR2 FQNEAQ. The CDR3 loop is CASSLNGRLGEQYF. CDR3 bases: TGTGCCAGCAGCTTAAACGGGAGGCTGGGCGAGCAGTACTTC.

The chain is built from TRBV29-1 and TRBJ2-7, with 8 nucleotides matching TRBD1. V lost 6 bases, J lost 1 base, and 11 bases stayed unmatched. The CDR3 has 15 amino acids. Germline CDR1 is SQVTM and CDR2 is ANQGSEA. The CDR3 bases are TGCAGCGTCGGGGCTCTGACAGGGGCTTCCTACGAGCAGTACTTC. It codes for CSVGALTGASYEQYF.

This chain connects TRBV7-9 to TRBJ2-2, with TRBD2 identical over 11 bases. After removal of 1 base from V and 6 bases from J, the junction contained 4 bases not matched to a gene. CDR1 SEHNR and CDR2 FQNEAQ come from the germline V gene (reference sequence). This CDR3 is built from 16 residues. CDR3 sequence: CASSLVLAGAAGELFF. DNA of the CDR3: TGTGCCAGCAGCTTAGTACTAGCGGGAGCGGCCGGGGAGCTGTTTTTT.

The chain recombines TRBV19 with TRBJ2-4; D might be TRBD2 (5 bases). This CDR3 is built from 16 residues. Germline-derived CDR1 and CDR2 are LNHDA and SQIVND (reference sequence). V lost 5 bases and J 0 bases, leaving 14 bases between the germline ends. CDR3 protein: CASSPRGLLAKNIQYF. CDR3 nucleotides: TGTGCCAGTAGTCCGAGAGGGCTGCTAGCCAAAAACATTCAGTACTTC.

CDR3 nucleotides: TGTGCCAGCAGCTTGGTACCCGGGACTTGGGAGCAGTACTTC. Amino acid sequence: CASSLVPGTWEQYF. The gene calls are TRBV5-4 and TRBJ2-7; a possible D gene is TRBD2 (6 bases). Trimming took off 0 bases at V and 7 bases at J, with 14 bases between the two ends. This CDR3 contains 14 residues. CDR1 is SGHNT, CDR2 YYREEE, per germline (reference sequence).

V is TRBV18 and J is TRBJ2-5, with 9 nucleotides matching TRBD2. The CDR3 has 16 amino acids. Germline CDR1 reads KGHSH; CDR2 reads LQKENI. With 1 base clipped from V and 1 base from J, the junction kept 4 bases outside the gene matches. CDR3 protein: CASSPLPSGTQETQYF. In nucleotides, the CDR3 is TGTGCCAGCTCACCACTCCCTAGCGGGACCCAAGAGACCCAGTACTTC.

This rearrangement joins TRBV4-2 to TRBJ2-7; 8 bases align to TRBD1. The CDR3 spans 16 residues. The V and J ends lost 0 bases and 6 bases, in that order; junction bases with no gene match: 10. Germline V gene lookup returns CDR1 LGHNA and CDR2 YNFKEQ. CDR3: CASSQDRDRGEAEQYF. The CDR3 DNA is TGTGCCAGCAGCCAAGATCGAGACAGGGGAGAGGCCGAGCAGTACTTC.

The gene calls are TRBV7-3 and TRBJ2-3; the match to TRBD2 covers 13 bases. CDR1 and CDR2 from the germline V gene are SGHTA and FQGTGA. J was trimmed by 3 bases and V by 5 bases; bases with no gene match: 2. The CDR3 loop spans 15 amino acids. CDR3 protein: CASSILAGGTDTQYF. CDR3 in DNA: TGTGCCAGCAGCATACTAGCGGGAGGGACAGATACGCAGTATTTT. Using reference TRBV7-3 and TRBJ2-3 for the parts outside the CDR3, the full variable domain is GAGVSQTPSNKVTEKGKYVELRCDPISGHTALYWYRQSLGQGPEFLIYFQGTGAADDSGLPNDRFFAVRPEGSVSTLKIQRTERGDSAVYLCASSILAGGTDTQYFGPGTRLTVL.

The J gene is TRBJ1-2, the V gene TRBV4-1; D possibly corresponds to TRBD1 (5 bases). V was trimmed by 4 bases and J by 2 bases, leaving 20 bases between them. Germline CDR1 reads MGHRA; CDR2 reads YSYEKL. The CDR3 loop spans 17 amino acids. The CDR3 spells CASSRIPRGLMNYGYTF. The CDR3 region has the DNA TGCGCCAGCAGCCGTATCCCTAGGGGATTAATGAACTATGGCTACACCTTC.

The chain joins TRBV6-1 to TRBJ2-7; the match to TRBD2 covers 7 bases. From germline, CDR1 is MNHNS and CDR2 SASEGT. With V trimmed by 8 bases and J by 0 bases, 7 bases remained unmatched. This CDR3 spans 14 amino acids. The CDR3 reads CASCPSGLSYEQYF. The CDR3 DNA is TGTGCCAGCTGCCCTAGCGGTCTCTCCTACGAGCAGTACTTC.

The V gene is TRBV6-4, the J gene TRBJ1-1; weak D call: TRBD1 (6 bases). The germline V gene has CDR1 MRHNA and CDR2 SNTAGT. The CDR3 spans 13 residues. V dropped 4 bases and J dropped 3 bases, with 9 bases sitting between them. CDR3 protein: CASSAEGDTEAFF. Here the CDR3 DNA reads TGTGCCAGCAGTGCTGAGGGGGACACTGAAGCTTTCTTT.

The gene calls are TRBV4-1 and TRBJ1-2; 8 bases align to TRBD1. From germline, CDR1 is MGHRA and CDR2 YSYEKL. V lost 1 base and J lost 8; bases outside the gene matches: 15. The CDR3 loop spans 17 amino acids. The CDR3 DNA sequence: TGCGCCAGCAGCCAAGTGAGTCAGGGGGCGGATGTGGGCGGCTACACCTTC. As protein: CASSQVSQGADVGGYTF.

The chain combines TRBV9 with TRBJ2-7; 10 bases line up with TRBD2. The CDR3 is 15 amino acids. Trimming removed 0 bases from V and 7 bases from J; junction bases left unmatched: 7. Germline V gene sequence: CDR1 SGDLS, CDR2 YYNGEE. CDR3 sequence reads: CASSVGLAGALEQYF. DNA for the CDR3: TGTGCCAGCAGCGTAGGGCTAGCGGGAGCTCTAGAGCAGTACTTC.

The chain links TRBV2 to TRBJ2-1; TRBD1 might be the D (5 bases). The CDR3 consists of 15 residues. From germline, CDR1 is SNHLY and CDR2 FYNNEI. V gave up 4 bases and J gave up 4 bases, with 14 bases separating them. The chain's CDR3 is CASSVGPGYYNEQFF. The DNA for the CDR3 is TGTGCCAGCAGTGTAGGGCCAGGGTATTACAATGAGCAGTTCTTC.

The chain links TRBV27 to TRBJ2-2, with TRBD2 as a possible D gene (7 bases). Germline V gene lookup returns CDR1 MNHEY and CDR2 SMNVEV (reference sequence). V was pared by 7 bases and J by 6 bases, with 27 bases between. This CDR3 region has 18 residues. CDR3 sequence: CASTKLGAGETTPGELFF. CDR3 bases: TGTGCCAGCACCAAATTGGGGGCGGGAGAGACCACACCCGGGGAGCTGTTTTTT.

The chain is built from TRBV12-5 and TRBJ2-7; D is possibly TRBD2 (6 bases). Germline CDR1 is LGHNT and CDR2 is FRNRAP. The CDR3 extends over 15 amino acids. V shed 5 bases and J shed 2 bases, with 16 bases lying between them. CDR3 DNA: TGTGCTAGTGGTCCTGGCGGTAGCGGAACCTACGAGCAGTACTTC. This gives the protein CASGPGGSGTYEQYF.

The CDR3 DNA sequence: TGTGCCAGCAGCCTGCGGTCCACCGGGACAGGGTTCACTGAAGCTTTCTTT. Amino acid sequence: CASSLRSTGTGFTEAFF. This chain joins TRBV11-2 and TRBJ1-1, with TRBD1 matching 9 bases. J lost 4 bases, V lost 5 bases, and 14 bases had no gene match. The germline V gene encodes CDR1 SGHAT and CDR2 FQNNGV. This CDR3 is 17 amino acids long.

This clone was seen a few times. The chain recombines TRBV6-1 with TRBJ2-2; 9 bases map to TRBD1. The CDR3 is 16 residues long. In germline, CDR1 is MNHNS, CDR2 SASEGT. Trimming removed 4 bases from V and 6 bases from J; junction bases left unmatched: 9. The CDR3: CASSVMGQGLAGELFF. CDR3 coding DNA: TGTGCCAGCAGTGTAATGGGACAGGGATTGGCCGGGGAGCTGTTTTTT.

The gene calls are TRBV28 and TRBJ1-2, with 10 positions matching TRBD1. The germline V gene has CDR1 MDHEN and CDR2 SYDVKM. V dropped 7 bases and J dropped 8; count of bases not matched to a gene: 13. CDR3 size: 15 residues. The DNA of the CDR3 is TGTGCCAGCACTCCGCAAGGGACAGGGGAGGAGGGCTACACCTTC. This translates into CASTPQGTGEEGYTF.

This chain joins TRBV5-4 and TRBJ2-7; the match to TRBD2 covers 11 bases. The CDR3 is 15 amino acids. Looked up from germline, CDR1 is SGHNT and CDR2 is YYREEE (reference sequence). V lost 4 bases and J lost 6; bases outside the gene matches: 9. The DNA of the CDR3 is TGTGCCAGCAGCCGCCCGAGGCTAGCGGGAGGCGAGCAGTACTTC. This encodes CASSRPRLAGGEQYF.

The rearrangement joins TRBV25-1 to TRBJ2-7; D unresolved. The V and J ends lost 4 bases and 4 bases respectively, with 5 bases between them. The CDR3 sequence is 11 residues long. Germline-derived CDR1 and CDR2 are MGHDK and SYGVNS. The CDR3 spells CASSGVYEQYF. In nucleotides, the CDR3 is TGTGCCAGCAGTGGAGTATACGAGCAGTACTTC.

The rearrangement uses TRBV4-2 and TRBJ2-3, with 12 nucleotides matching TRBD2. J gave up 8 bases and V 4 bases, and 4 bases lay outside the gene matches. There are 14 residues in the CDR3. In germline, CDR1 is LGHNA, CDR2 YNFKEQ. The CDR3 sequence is CASSRGLAGSTQYF. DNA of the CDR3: TGTGCCAGCAGCCGTGGACTAGCGGGATCTACGCAGTATTTT.

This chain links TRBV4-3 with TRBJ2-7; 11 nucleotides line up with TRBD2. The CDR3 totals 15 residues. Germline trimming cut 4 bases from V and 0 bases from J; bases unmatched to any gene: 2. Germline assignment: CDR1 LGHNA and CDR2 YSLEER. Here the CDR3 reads CASSRLAGISYEQYF. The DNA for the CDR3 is TGCGCCAGCAGCCGACTAGCGGGAATCTCCTACGAGCAGTACTTC.

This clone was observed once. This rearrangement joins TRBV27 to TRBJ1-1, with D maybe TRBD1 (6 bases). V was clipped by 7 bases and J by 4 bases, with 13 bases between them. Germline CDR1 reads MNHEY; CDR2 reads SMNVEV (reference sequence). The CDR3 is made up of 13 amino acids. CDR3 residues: CASTPGHSTEAFF. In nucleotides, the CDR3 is TGTGCCAGCACCCCGGGACATTCCACTGAAGCTTTCTTT.

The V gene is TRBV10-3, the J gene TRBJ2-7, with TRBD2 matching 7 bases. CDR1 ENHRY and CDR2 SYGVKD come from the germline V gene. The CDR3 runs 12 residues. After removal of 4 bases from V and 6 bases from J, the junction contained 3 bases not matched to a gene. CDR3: CAISAGGSEQYF. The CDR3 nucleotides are TGTGCCATCAGTGCTGGCGGGAGCGAGCAGTACTTC.

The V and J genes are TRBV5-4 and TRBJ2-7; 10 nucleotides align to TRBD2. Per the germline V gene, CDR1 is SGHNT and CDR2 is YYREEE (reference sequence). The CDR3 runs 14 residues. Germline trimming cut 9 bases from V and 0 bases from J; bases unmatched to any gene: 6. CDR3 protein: CATRVAGGSYEQYF. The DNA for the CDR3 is TGTGCCACCAGAGTAGCGGGAGGCTCCTACGAGCAGTACTTC.